A selection of T cell receptor beta chains follows, all from one sample in a study of blood T cell repertoires in COVID-19. Sequenced by immunoSEQ multiplex PCR; TCRdb stores in-frame clones only, minus some. The table shows about 88,000 clones, with about 88% occurring only once. What was sequenced was peripheral blood. The origin of the receptors is an elderly woman with acute or convalescent COVID-19. Each CDR3 is given with its conserved first and last residue. Each record gives: clone size, D gene, J gene, V gene, CDR3 DNA, CDR3 protein. D genes are given only for firm matches. Where a row states a size, it is once, few, many or the class of an expanded clone; other rows omit it.

>-|-|TRBJ1-5|TRBV21-1
TGTGCCAGCAGCCCCCGACCGGGAATAAATCAGCCCCAGCATTTT
CASSPRPGINQPQHF
>-|TRBD2|TRBJ2-5|TRBV5-4
TGTGCCAGCAGCCGGACTAGCGGGGGGGCCGGCGAGACCCAGTACTTC
CASSRTSGGAGETQYF
>few|TRBD2|TRBJ2-1|TRBV18
TGTGCCAGCTCATTACAGGATGGACTAGCGGGAGACCATGAGCAGTTCTTC
CASSLQDGLAGDHEQFF
>once|-|TRBJ2-5|TRBV11-2
TGTGCCAGCAGCCCCGCGCGTCTGGCCGGGGGAGTACTTGGAACCCAGTACTTC
CASSPARLAGGVLGTQYF
>-|-|TRBJ1-3|TRBV28
TGTGCCAGCAGCTCCCAGGGTTTCGGAAACACCATATATTTT
CASSSQGFGNTIYF
>-|-|TRBJ2-6|TRBV7-9
TGTGCCAGCAGCTCTTACAATTCTGGGGCCAACGTCCTGACTTTC
CASSSYNSGANVLTF
>once|TRBD1|TRBJ1-3|TRBV9
TGTGCCAGCAGCGAGGGACAGGGTCTTTCTGGAAACACCATATATTTT
CASSEGQGLSGNTIYF
>-|-|TRBJ1-3|TRBV4-3
TGCGCCAGCAGCCAAGATAGGGGGATGGTTTCTGGAAACACCATATATTTT
CASSQDRGMVSGNTIYF
>-|TRBD1|TRBJ1-2|TRBV7-9
TGTGCCAGCAGTAGCGAGGGGGCCGCGGTCTACTATGGTGGCTACACCTTC
CASSSEGAAVYYGGYTF
>-|TRBD2|TRBJ2-7|TRBV29-1
TGCAGCGTTGAAGGCACTAGCGGGAGCGACAAACAGTACTTC
CSVEGTSGSDKQYF
>-|-|TRBJ1-6|TRBV28
TGTGCCAGCAGTTGGCCAGGCTCACCCCTCCACTTT
CASSWPGSPLHF
>once|TRBD1|TRBJ1-5|TRBV19
TGTGCCAGTAGCCTGGACAGGGGGCGACAGCCCCAGCATTTT
CASSLDRGRQPQHF
>once|TRBD1|TRBJ2-7|TRBV12-5
TGTGCTAGTGGTTACGGGACAGGGAAGCGCTACGAGCAGTACTTC
CASGYGTGKRYEQYF
>-|TRBD2|TRBJ2-1|TRBV3-1/TRBV3-2
TGTGCCAGCAGCCCGGGACTAGAATTATACAATGAGCAGTTCTTC
CASSPGLELYNEQFF
>-|-|TRBJ2-7|TRBV11-3
TGTGCCAGCAGCTTTCGGAGGGCGTCCGAGCAGTACTTC
CASSFRRASEQYF
>-|-|TRBJ1-1|TRBV7-9
TGTGCCAGCAGCTTTTCTTGGGAGGGAACTGAAGCTTTCTTT
CASSFSWEGTEAFF
>-|TRBD1|TRBJ2-3|TRBV5-1
TGCGCCAGCAGCTGGGCGGGACAGGGGACCACAGATACGCAGTATTTT
CASSWAGQGTTDTQYF
>few|-|TRBJ1-3|TRBV28
TGTGCCAGCAGAAATCAGGGGAGAAACACCATATATTTT
CASRNQGRNTIYF
>-|-|TRBJ1-1|TRBV3-1/TRBV3-2
TGTGCCAGCAGCTCCCAGGGTGGGGACACTGAAGCTTTCTTT
CASSSQGGDTEAFF
>-|-|TRBJ1-1|TRBV6-2/TRBV6-3
TGTGCCAGCAGCGAGCATGGGAGAGAAGCTTTCTTT
CASSEHGREAFF
>-|TRBD1|TRBJ1-1|TRBV4-1
TGCGCCAGCAGCCAAGATTGGACAGGGGGACCTTCTGAAGCTTTCTTT
CASSQDWTGGPSEAFF
>-|TRBD1|TRBJ2-6|TRBV2
TGTGCCAGCAGTGTACAGGGGGCTAGGGCCAACGTCCTGACTTTC
CASSVQGARANVLTF
>-|TRBD1|TRBJ1-1|TRBV6-2/TRBV6-3
TGTGCCAGCAGTTTTGGACAGGGCATAATTACCACTGAAGCTTTCTTT
CASSFGQGIITTEAFF
>-|-|TRBJ1-2|TRBV25-1
TGTGCCAGCAGCCCCGGGGGGCGCGGATATGGCTACACCTTC
CASSPGGRGYGYTF
>-|-|TRBJ2-7|TRBV7-2
TGTGCCAGCAGCCCCCAGGAGGTACTGTCCTACGAGCAGTACTTC
CASSPQEVLSYEQYF
>-|TRBD2|TRBJ2-5|TRBV9
TGTGCCAGCAGCGTAGCGGGAGGGGGATGGGAAGAGACCCAGTACTTC
CASSVAGGGWEETQYF
>once|-|TRBJ2-1|TRBV18
TGTGCCAGCTCACCACGAAGGGGCCTTTACAATGAGCAGTTCTTC
CASSPRRGLYNEQFF
>-|-|TRBJ2-7|TRBV11-2
TGTGCCAGCAGCTCGGCCTACGAGCAGTACTTC
CASSSAYEQYF
>few|TRBD1|TRBJ1-3|TRBV18
TGTGCCAGCTCACCACCCTACGACAGGGGAAGAAACACCATATATTTT
CASSPPYDRGRNTIYF